These 27 T cell receptor beta chains were all obtained from the same sample, sequenced in a study of CD8 T cells in ankylosing spondylitis (dated by TCRdb to the late 2010s). The library was made by 5' RACE. The sample was run on an Illumina HiSeq 2500. Through fastp at Q25 and MiXCR, TCRdb rebuilt clones from the public reads, retaining in-frame beta chains. Each entry is one CDR3 protein sequence, shown with its most common DNA and genes. The sample includes just over 350,000 distinct CDR3 sequences, with around 20% observed a single time. Clones ranked in the top ten supply around 13% of the sample. The sequencing input was blood, either unsorted or a sorted T cell fraction (not recorded which). Receptor source: a male donor with ankylosing spondylitis or in good health (not recorded which).

V and J are TRBV29-1 and TRBJ1-2; D is undetermined. The germline CDR1 and CDR2 sequences are SQVTM and ANQGSEA. Trimming pared 0 bases from V and 5 bases from J, leaving 16 bases between. The CDR3 is 15 amino acids. CDR3 loop: CSVEDQEGWRYGYTF. The CDR3 coding sequence is TGCAGCGTTGAAGATCAGGAGGGTTGGAGATATGGCTACACCTTC.

As DNA, the CDR3 is TGTGCCAGCAGCTTAGCGGGTTCCCCAACCTACAATGAGCAGTTCTTC. Its protein is CASSLAGSPTYNEQFF. V and J are TRBV7-9 and TRBJ2-1; D is uncertain. Looked up from germline, CDR1 is SEHNR and CDR2 is FQNEAQ (reference sequence). The CDR3 loop spans 16 amino acids. The V and J ends lost 0 bases and 2 bases respectively, with 11 bases between them.

V is TRBV3-1 and J is TRBJ2-7, with D possibly matching TRBD2 (6 bases). The CDR3 contains 15 residues. Germline CDR1 is LGHDT and CDR2 is YNNKEL (reference sequence). V dropped 4 bases and J dropped 0 bases, with 13 bases sitting between them. CDR3 sequence reads: CASSPGLPSSYEQYF. CDR3 nucleotide sequence: TGTGCCAGCAGCCCGGGACTCCCGAGCTCCTACGAGCAGTACTTC.

This clonotype was observed at least ten times. CDR3 coding DNA: TGTGCCAGCGGGACAGGGCCGATGCCCCAGCATTTT. Its translation is CASGTGPMPQHF. This chain links TRBV2 with TRBJ1-5; 9 nucleotides agree with TRBD1. Germline V gene lookup returns CDR1 SNHLY and CDR2 FYNNEI. This CDR3 comprises 12 residues. Trimming at V came to 8 bases and at J to 9 bases, leaving 5 bases not matched to a gene.

This clonotype came up a few times. The chain recombines TRBV10-3 with TRBJ2-3; 9 bases line up with TRBD1. Trimming cost V 8 bases and J 2 bases; bases outside gene matches: 2. There are 13 residues in the CDR3. The germline gives CDR1 ENHRY, CDR2 SYGVKD. The CDR3 loop is CAIWDRDTDTQYF. CDR3 in DNA: TGTGCCATCTGGGACAGGGACACAGATACGCAGTATTTT.

This clonotype was seen only a few times. The chain has TRBV11-2 and TRBJ2-7; D is uncertain. CDR3 length equals 16 residues. The V gene's germline CDR1 is SGHAT and CDR2 FQNNGV. V was shortened by 0 bases and J by 4 bases, with 16 bases between the two germline ends. The CDR3 region is CASSLEGRLGWYEQYF. The CDR3 nucleotides are TGTGCCAGCAGCTTAGAGGGAAGACTGGGATGGTACGAGCAGTACTTC.

CDR3 coding DNA: TGTGCCAGCAGCGTCAGGACCGACTACAATGAGCAGTTCTTC. The encoded protein is CASSVRTDYNEQFF. The V call is TRBV5-6, the J call TRBJ2-1; D uncertain. The CDR3 extends over 14 amino acids. V lost 4 bases and J lost 3, with 11 bases in between. The germline CDR1 and CDR2 sequences are SGHDT and YYEEEE.

This clonotype was seen a few times. This chain links TRBV14 with TRBJ1-3; D is uncertain. The CDR3 length is 14 residues. V was cut by 3 bases and J by 3 bases, with 9 bases left in between. The V gene's germline CDR1 is SGHDN and CDR2 FVKESK. This CDR3 is CASSQGSSGNTIYF. Here the CDR3 DNA reads TGTGCCAGCAGCCAGGGGTCGAGTGGAAACACCATATATTTT.

This clonotype was counted ten times or more. The V call is TRBV12-3 or TRBV12-4, the J call TRBJ2-1, with D possibly being TRBD1 (6 bases). Trimming took 3 bases from V and 10 from J, leaving 10 bases between them. The CDR3 totals 12 residues. In nucleotides, the CDR3 is TGTGCCAGCAGTTTTAGGGACATCGAGCAGTTCTTC. Protein: CASSFRDIEQFF.

This clonotype was seen more than once but under ten times. J is TRBJ2-7 and V is TRBV3-1; D perhaps matches TRBD2 (7 bases). Trimming took off 0 bases at V and 1 base at J, with 10 bases between the two ends. This CDR3 contains 15 residues. Germline V gene sequence: CDR1 LGHDT, CDR2 YNNKEL (reference sequence). CDR3 protein: CASSQDEGGSYEQYF. The CDR3 DNA reads as TGTGCCAGCAGCCAAGATGAGGGGGGGTCCTACGAGCAGTACTTC.

This rearrangement joins TRBV4-1 to TRBJ2-3, with 7 bases that match TRBD2. Germline V gives CDR1 MGHRA, CDR2 YSYEKL. J gave up 4 bases and V 0 bases, and 7 bases lay outside the gene matches. CDR3 length: 16 residues. In DNA, the CDR3 is TGCGCCAGCAGCCAAGACGCCGTTGGGGGGGCAGATACGCAGTATTTT. Protein sequence: CASSQDAVGGADTQYF.

The table lists this clonotype with a few counts. The rearrangement links TRBV20-1 to TRBJ2-2; perhaps TRBD2 as D (5 bases). The germline gives CDR1 DFQATT, CDR2 SNEGSKA (reference sequence). The V gene lost 2 bases and the J gene lost 1 base, with 11 bases spanning the gap. The CDR3 covers 15 residues. The CDR3 here is CSARFPGMNTGELFF. The CDR3 DNA sequence: TGCAGTGCTAGATTCCCGGGGATGAACACCGGGGAGCTGTTTTTT.

This clonotype occurred once. This chain uses TRBV7-3 with TRBJ2-6; possibly TRBD1 for D (6 bases). The CDR3 runs 15 residues. Germline assignment: CDR1 SGHTA and CDR2 FQGTGA. V dropped 2 bases and J dropped 4 bases, with 9 bases sitting between them. CDR3 DNA sequence: TGTGCCAGCAGCTTAGCAGGGGAAGGGGCCAACGTCCTGACTTTC. It yields the protein CASSLAGEGANVLTF.

The chain couples TRBV15 to TRBJ1-4; no reliable D call. This CDR3 spans 15 amino acids. With 0 bases removed from V and 8 bases from J, the gap between germline ends came to 13 bases. Germline CDR1 and CDR2: LNHNV and YYDKDF (reference sequence). The CDR3 loop is CATSRDDGGLEKLFF. CDR3 DNA sequence: TGTGCCACCAGCAGAGATGACGGTGGGCTGGAAAAACTGTTTTTT.

The chain joins TRBV2 to TRBJ2-1; 10 bases are a match to TRBD2. With 5 bases clipped from V and 7 bases from J, the junction kept 11 bases outside the gene matches. This CDR3 spans 16 amino acids. The V gene's germline CDR1 is SNHLY and CDR2 FYNNEI. CDR3 sequence: CASSSPSGGILNEQFF. The CDR3 DNA reads as TGTGCCAGCAGTTCTCCTAGCGGGGGAATTCTGAATGAGCAGTTCTTC.

This rearrangement joins TRBV20-1 to TRBJ2-1, with a possible D match to TRBD1 (6 bases). Germline V lookup: CDR1 DFQATT, CDR2 SNEGSKA (reference sequence). The CDR3 length is 12 residues. V lost 3 bases and J 5 bases, leaving 8 bases between the germline ends. CDR3 DNA sequence: TGCAGTGCTAGCAGGGGTCACAATGAGCAGTTCTTC. Translation: CSASRGHNEQFF.

At least ten counts were recorded for this clonotype. V and J are TRBV12-3 or TRBV12-4 and TRBJ2-2, with D possibly matching TRBD1 (6 bases). V was trimmed by 0 bases and J by 4 bases, leaving 12 bases between them. The CDR3 sequence is 16 residues long. DNA of the CDR3: TGTGCCAGCAGTTTAGCGGGGGCCCTATCCACCGGGGAGCTGTTTTTT. Translated: CASSLAGALSTGELFF.

The V and J genes are TRBV7-9 and TRBJ2-1; D remains ambiguous. Trimming shortened V by 5 bases and J by 12 bases, and 20 bases separated the two germline ends. The CDR3 contains 14 residues. Germline CDR1 reads SEHNR; CDR2 reads FQNEAQ (reference sequence). In DNA form, the CDR3 reads TGTGCCAGCAGCCAACCTCCGGCCTCGCCGGGGCAGTTCTTC. It specifies CASSQPPASPGQFF.

This clonotype has a handful of counts. The chain uses TRBV2 and TRBJ2-1, with 12 bases matching TRBD2. Germline trimming cut 7 bases from V and 6 bases from J; bases unmatched to any gene: 13. The germline CDR1 and CDR2 sequences are SNHLY and FYNNEI. CDR3 length: 17 amino acids. The CDR3 DNA reads TGTGCCAGCATCCGACTAGCGGGGGCCCAGAGCCTCAATGAGCAGTTCTTC. Its protein is CASIRLAGAQSLNEQFF.

In its sample, this clonotype was seen a few times. This chain connects TRBV9 to TRBJ2-5, with 10 bases lining up with TRBD1. The V gene end was trimmed by 5 bases and the J gene end by 5 bases; junction bases not matched to a gene: 6. This CDR3 is 14 amino acids long. CDR1 and CDR2 from the germline V gene are SGDLS and YYNGEE. For the CDR3, the DNA is TGTGCCAGCAGTCTCGACAGGGGGCATGAGACCCAGTACTTC. It encodes CASSLDRGHETQYF.

This sequence joins TRBV5-5 and TRBJ2-1, with 8 bases fitting TRBD1. CDR1 and CDR2 (germline): SGHKS, YYEKEE (reference sequence). The V gene end was trimmed by 0 bases and the J gene end by 0 bases; junction bases not matched to a gene: 2. This CDR3 region has 16 residues. CDR3 sequence reads: CASSLGTGGSYNEQFF. DNA for the CDR3: TGTGCCAGCAGCTTGGGAACAGGGGGCTCCTACAATGAGCAGTTCTTC. Full variable domain (missing parts from reference TRBV5-5 and TRBJ2-1): DAGVTQSPTHLIKTRGQQVTLRCSPISGHKSVSWYQQVLGQGPQFIFQYYEKEERGRGNFPDRFSARQFPNYSSELNVNALLLGDSALYLCASSLGTGGSYNEQFFGPGTRLTVL.

The chain employs TRBV7-6 and TRBJ1-4; D is perhaps TRBD1 (6 bases). Germline CDR1 reads SGHVS; CDR2 reads FNYEAQ. The V and J ends lost 5 bases and 1 base respectively, with 17 bases between them. The CDR3 has 17 amino acids. The CDR3 coding sequence is TGTGCCAGCAGCAGACCGGCGGGGGCACAAACTAATGAAAAACTGTTTTTT. This codes for CASSRPAGAQTNEKLFF.

This clonotype was detected ten times or more. The chain combines TRBV29-1 with TRBJ2-1, with a weak D call TRBD1 (8 bases). Looked up from germline, CDR1 is SQVTM and CDR2 is ANQGSEA. With 4 bases removed from V and 10 bases from J, the gap between germline ends came to 23 bases. CDR3 length equals 15 residues. CDR3 in DNA: TGCAGCGTTGGGGGGGGGCAGGGGGCACCCTGGGAGCAGTTCTTC. The encoded protein is CSVGGGQGAPWEQFF.

The chain carries TRBV11-1 and TRBJ2-5, with 9 positions matching TRBD1. Per germline, CDR1 SGHAT and CDR2 FQDESV (reference sequence). The CDR3 is made up of 16 amino acids. Trimming cost V 4 bases and J 4 bases; bases outside gene matches: 10. DNA of the CDR3: TGTGCCAGCAGCTCCGGGACAGGGCTAGTCCGAGAGACCCAGTACTTC. Its translation: CASSSGTGLVRETQYF.

V usage is TRBV11-2 and J usage is TRBJ2-1, with 8 bases that match TRBD1. The CDR3 is 14 residues long. V trimming: 4 bases; J trimming: 3 bases; junction bases outside the gene matches: 2. Germline values: CDR1 SGHAT, CDR2 FQNNGV. The CDR3 here is CASSSTGVYNEQFF. As DNA, the CDR3 is TGTGCCAGCAGCTCGACAGGGGTCTACAATGAGCAGTTCTTC.

This clonotype was seen more than once but under ten times. V and J are TRBV27 and TRBJ2-7, with unresolved D. This CDR3 has 13 residues. Per the germline V gene, CDR1 is MNHEY and CDR2 is SMNVEV (reference sequence). The V end was cut by 6 bases, the J end by 7 bases, with 16 bases between. The CDR3 sequence: CASRDGSHWEQYF. The DNA for the CDR3 is TGTGCCAGCAGAGACGGTTCCCATTGGGAGCAGTACTTC.

This clonotype showed up just a few times. The V gene is TRBV9, the J gene TRBJ2-3, with D possibly TRBD2 on 6 matching bases. V lost 4 bases to trimming and J lost 2 bases, with 11 bases between them. The CDR3 runs 14 residues. Germline CDR1 is SGDLS and CDR2 is YYNGEE. The CDR3 nucleotides are TGTGCCAGCAGCCCGGGACTTAACACAGATACGCAGTATTTT. It encodes CASSPGLNTDTQYF.